This T cell receptor beta chain appears in the sequencing data of a study of T-cell memory formation after mild COVID-19. Trimming removed 4 bases from V and 0 bases from J, with 9 bases in between. Germline CDR1 LNHDA, CDR2 SQIVND (reference sequence). This CDR3 spans 14 amino acids. Study-level findings and limits: Of the contracting clones, CD4+ ones lay mainly in CM and EM, and CD8+ ones in EMRA. There were some responding clones in pre-infection memory, which suggested that cross-reactive memory had joined.

Concerning this clonotype: Its antigen remains unknown.

It was 5'RACE with constant-segment primers that produced the TCR alpha and TCR beta cDNA libraries, which carried sample barcodes and UMIs. TCRdb itself ran the 5' RACE reads through MiXCR, one entry per CDR3 protein. The repertoire holds a few hundred thousand distinct CDR3 sequences, roughly 20% seen once, with around 12% in the top ten. The sequence was obtained from an adult woman who had mild COVID-19 (a few samples of this study predate the infection). Cell type and time point are not known. Sequencing input: PBMCs or a T cell subset sorted from them (not recorded which). The V and J genes are TRBV19 and TRBJ1-1, with D perhaps TRBD1 (5 bases). The CDR3 region is CASSTGTLNTEAFF. CDR3 sequence (DNA): TGTGCCAGTAGTACCGGGACTTTGAACACTGAAGCTTTCTTT.